The 6 T cell receptor beta chains below all came from one sample that was sequenced in a study of response to subunit inactivated influenza vaccine. MiXCR, run by TCRdb on the RT-PCR reads, gives a single entry per CDR3 protein. The profile shows roughly 540,000 distinct CDR3 sequences, 20% to 25% of them singletons. This sample also appeared in a second study, on T cells expressing NK-cell markers. From that report: A 5'RACE template switching approach incorporating UMIs was used to make TCR beta cDNA.

This material consisted of CD4+ T cells sorted from PBMCs, taken 11 to 12 days after vaccination. The receptors stem from a man aged 50 to 60 who received an inactivated influenza vaccine.

This chain uses TRBV11-2 with TRBJ2-5; 13 bases are shared with TRBD2. Germline V gene sequence: CDR1 SGHAT, CDR2 FQNNGV. Trimming cost V 2 bases and J 5 bases; bases outside gene matches: 8. This CDR3 has 17 residues. The CDR3 region has the DNA TGTGCCAGCAGCTTAAGCCCCATGACTAGCGGGGGGGAGACCCAGTACTTC. The encoded protein is CASSLSPMTSGGETQYF.

This sequence joins TRBV29-1 and TRBJ2-7; tentatively, D is TRBD1 (5 bases). Germline CDR1 and CDR2: SQVTM and ANQGSEA. The V and J ends lost 0 bases and 2 bases respectively, with 8 bases between them. The CDR3 has 13 residues. The CDR3 sequence: CSVEDDSTYEQYF. In DNA form, the CDR3 reads TGCAGCGTTGAAGATGACAGCACCTACGAGCAGTACTTC.

A few counts support this clonotype. This rearrangement joins TRBV20-1 to TRBJ1-3, with D unresolved. CDR1 and CDR2 (germline): DFQATT, SNEGSKA (reference sequence). The CDR3 runs 13 residues. The V end was cut by 2 bases, the J end by 4 bases, with 9 bases between. The CDR3 DNA reads as TGCAGTGCTAGATGGTTGGAAGGAAACACCATATATTTT. It is translated as CSARWLEGNTIYF.

The chain combines TRBV20-1 with TRBJ2-1; D gene uncertain. The V end lost 5 bases, the J end lost 6 bases, and 14 bases lay between the germline ends. CDR1 DFQATT and CDR2 SNEGSKA come from the germline V gene (reference sequence). This CDR3 is built from 13 residues. CDR3 residues: CSAVPGSFNEQFF. DNA of the CDR3: TGCAGTGCTGTCCCTGGGTCTTTCAATGAGCAGTTCTTC.

This clonotype was picked up a small number of times. The chain combines TRBV28 with TRBJ1-4; tentatively, D is TRBD1 (6 bases). The length of the CDR3 is 13 residues. Germline V gene sequence: CDR1 MDHEN, CDR2 SYDVKM. V gave up 7 bases and J gave up 7 bases, with 13 bases separating them. The CDR3 loop is CASKAGGGEKLFF. Here the CDR3 DNA reads TGTGCCAGCAAGGCGGGGGGCGGTGAAAAACTGTTTTTT.

V and J are TRBV5-7 and TRBJ2-7, with D possibly being TRBD1 (6 bases). TRBV5-7 belongs to the ORF category, with a function that is uncertain. V lost 5 bases to trimming and J lost 2 bases, with 20 bases between them. The CDR3 sequence is 16 residues long. CDR3 nucleotides: TGTGCCAGCAGTCTTAGAAACCGGGACACAGCCTACGAGCAGTACTTC. It yields the protein CASSLRNRDTAYEQYF.